This T cell receptor beta chain was sequenced during a study of shared clonotypes between healthy human individuals. Remarks on this clone: Distinct nucleotide sequences in the sample also encode this CDR3.

Using immunoSEQ multiplex PCR, the repertoire was profiled, and TCRdb retains in-frame clones only, with some absent. This sample yields 850,000 to 1,100,000 clones, of which around 77% are seen a single time; over 0.8% belongs to the top ten. This clonotype was sampled from a man between 18 and 29 years old in good health. Some clones in this sample may be carry-over from other donors' samples. Sequenced input: memory CD4+ T cells from PBMCs. Subset specified: CD45RA-negative fraction.

CDR3: CASSVSGRTDTQYF. In DNA, the CDR3 is TGTGCCAGCAGCGTATCCGGGCGCACAGATACGCAGTATTTT. The rearrangement joins TRBV9 to TRBJ2-3; no reliable D call. Trimming left V 1 base short and J 1 base short, with 7 bases between. This CDR3 spans 14 amino acids. Germline-derived CDR1 and CDR2 are SGDLS and YYNGEE.